Following are 3 T cell receptor beta chains from one sample sequenced in a study of T cell repertoires in cytomegalovirus infection. MiXCR was run by TCRdb on the reads, yielding one entry per CDR3 protein. The sample lists about 140,000 distinct CDR3 sequences, 5.5% to 8% occurring once. The sequenced sample consisted of PBMCs. These receptors all stem from a human donor in good health (CMV status not recorded). Some clones in this sample may be carry-over from other donors' samples.

This clonotype was observed many times. The CDR3 here is CASSLMRFSSYNEQFF. The CDR3, as DNA: TGTGCCAGCAGCCTTATGCGGTTTAGTTCCTACAATGAGCAGTTCTTC. The chain couples TRBV27 to TRBJ2-1; D gene uncertain. Deletions cut 6 bases from V and 1 base from J, with 16 bases between. Germline V lookup: CDR1 MNHEY, CDR2 SMNVEV (reference sequence). The CDR3 totals 16 residues.

This clonotype came up many times. The chain combines TRBV28 with TRBJ2-5; D perhaps matches TRBD1 (5 bases). The germline V gene has CDR1 MDHEN and CDR2 SYDVKM. V was shortened by 6 bases and J by 1 base, with 18 bases between the two germline ends. The CDR3 consists of 16 residues. CDR3 sequence: CASSPIDRPTQETQYF. CDR3 in DNA: TGTGCCAGCAGCCCTATCGACAGACCAACCCAAGAGACCCAGTACTTC.

The V gene is TRBV27, the J gene TRBJ1-1, with 9 nucleotides matching TRBD1. The CDR3 length is 13 residues. Germline trimming cut 4 bases from V and 10 bases from J; bases unmatched to any gene: 7. CDR1 is MNHEY and CDR2 is SMNVEV in the germline V gene (reference sequence). CDR3 in amino acids: CASSSRGQGIAFF. The CDR3 bases are TGTGCCAGCAGTTCTCGTGGACAGGGGATAGCTTTCTTT.